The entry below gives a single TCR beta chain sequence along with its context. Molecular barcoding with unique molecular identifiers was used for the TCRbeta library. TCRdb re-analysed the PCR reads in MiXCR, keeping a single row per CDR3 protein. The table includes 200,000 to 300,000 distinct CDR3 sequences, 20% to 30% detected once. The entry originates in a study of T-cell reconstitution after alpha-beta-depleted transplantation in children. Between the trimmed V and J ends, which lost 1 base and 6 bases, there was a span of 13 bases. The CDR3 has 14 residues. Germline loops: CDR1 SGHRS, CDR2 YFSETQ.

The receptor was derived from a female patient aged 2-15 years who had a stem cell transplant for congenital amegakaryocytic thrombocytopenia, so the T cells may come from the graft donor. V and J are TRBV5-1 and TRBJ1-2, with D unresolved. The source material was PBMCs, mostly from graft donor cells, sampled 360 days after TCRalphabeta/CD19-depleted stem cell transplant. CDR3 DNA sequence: TGCGCCAGCAGCTTGATGATGACAATCGATGGCTACACCTTC. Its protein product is CASSLMMTIDGYTF.